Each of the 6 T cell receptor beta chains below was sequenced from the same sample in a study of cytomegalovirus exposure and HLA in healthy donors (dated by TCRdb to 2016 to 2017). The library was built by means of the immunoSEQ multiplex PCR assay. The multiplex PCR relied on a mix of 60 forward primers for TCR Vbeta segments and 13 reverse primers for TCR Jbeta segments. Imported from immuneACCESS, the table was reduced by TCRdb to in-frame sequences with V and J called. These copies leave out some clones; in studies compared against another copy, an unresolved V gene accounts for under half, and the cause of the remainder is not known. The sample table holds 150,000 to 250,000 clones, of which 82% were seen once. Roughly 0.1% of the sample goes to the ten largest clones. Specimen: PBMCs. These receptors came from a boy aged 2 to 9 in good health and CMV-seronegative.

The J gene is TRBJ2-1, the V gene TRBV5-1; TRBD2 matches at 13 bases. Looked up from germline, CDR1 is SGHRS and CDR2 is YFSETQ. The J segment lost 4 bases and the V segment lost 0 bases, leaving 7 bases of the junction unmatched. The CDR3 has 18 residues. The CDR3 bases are TGCGCCAGCAGCTTGGGTCGACTAGCGGGGGGAAGGTACAATGAGCAGTTCTTC. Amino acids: CASSLGRLAGGRYNEQFF.

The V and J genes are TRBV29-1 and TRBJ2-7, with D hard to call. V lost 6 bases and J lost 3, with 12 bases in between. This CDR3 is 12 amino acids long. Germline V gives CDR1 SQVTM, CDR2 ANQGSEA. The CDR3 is CSVAGLFYEQYF. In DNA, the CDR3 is TGCAGCGTGGCTGGGCTATTCTACGAGCAGTACTTC.

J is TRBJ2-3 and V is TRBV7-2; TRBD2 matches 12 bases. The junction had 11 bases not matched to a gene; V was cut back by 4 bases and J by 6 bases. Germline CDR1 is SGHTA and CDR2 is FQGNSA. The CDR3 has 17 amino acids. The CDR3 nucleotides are TGTGCCAGCAGCTCGCGAACTAGCGGGGGGCCGGGCGATACGCAGTATTTT. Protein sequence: CASSSRTSGGPGDTQYF. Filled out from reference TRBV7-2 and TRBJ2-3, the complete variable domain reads GAGVSQSPSNKVTEKGKDVELRCDPISGHTALYWYRQSLGQGLEFLIYFQGNSAPDKSGLPSDRFSAERTGGSVSTLTIQRTQQEDSAVYLCASSSRTSGGPGDTQYFGPGTRLTVL.

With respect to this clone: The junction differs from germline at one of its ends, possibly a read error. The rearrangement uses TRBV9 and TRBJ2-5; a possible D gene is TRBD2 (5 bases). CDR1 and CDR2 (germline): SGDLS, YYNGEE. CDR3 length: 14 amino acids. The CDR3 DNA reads TGTGCCAGCAGCGGGCCCACAGCGGAAGAGGCCCAGTACTTC. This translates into CASSGPTAEEAQYF.

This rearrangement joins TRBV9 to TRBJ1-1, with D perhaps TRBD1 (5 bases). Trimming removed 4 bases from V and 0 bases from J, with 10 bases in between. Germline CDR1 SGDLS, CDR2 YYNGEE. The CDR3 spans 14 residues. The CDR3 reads CASSLGELNTEAFF. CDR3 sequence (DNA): TGTGCCAGCAGCCTAGGGGAGTTGAACACTGAAGCTTTCTTT.

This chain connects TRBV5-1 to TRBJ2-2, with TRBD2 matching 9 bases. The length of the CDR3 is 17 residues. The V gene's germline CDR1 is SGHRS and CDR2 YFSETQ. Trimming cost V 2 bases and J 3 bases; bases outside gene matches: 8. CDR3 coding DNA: TGCGCCAGCAGCTTCTGGGGCGGGGGGGCCGACACCGGGGAGCTGTTTTTT. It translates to CASSFWGGGADTGELFF.